The 29 T cell receptor beta chains below come from one sample, sequenced in a study of shared clonotypes between healthy human individuals. Method: immunoSEQ multiplex PCR; TCRdb's copy keeps in-frame clones and lacks some. The table includes about 2.3 million clones, 85% to 95% detected once. The sample consisted of naive CD4+ T cells from PBMCs. Subset described: CD45RA+ positively selected. The receptors here all came from a man in his late teens or twenties in good health. Some clones in this sample may be carry-over from other donors' samples.

A word on this clone: Other nucleotide sequences from this sample produce the same CDR3. Here the CDR3 DNA reads TGTGCCAGTAGTATAGGGAAAGAGACCCAGTACTTC. This encodes CASSIGKETQYF. This sequence joins TRBV19 and TRBJ2-5; D ambiguous. CDR1 is LNHDA and CDR2 is SQIVND in the germline V gene (reference sequence). V lost 1 base to trimming and J lost 3 bases, with 3 bases between them. This CDR3 has 12 residues.

V usage is TRBV7-2 and J usage is TRBJ2-5; TRBD1 matches 8 bases. The germline V gene encodes CDR1 SGHTA and CDR2 FQGNSA. The CDR3 has 15 amino acids. The junction had 10 bases not matched to a gene; V was cut back by 5 bases and J by 5 bases. The CDR3 spells CASSKRQGPGETQYF. The CDR3 DNA sequence: TGTGCCAGCAGCAAGCGACAGGGGCCGGGCGAGACCCAGTACTTC.

The V and J genes are TRBV9 and TRBJ2-6, with D possibly being TRBD1 (7 bases). Germline-derived CDR1 and CDR2 are SGDLS and YYNGEE. Trimming left V 3 bases short and J 4 bases short, with 11 bases between. This CDR3 comprises 15 residues. The CDR3 sequence: CASSGRGAGANVLTF. In nucleotides, the CDR3 is TGTGCCAGCAGCGGCAGGGGGGCCGGGGCCAACGTCCTGACTTTC.

The rearrangement uses TRBV10-1 and TRBJ2-2; TRBD2 aligns across 12 bases. V shed 0 bases and J 1 base; nucleotides not matched to a gene: 3. The germline CDR1 and CDR2 sequences are WNHNN and SYGVQD (reference sequence). The CDR3 totals 18 residues. CDR3 protein: CASSESGLAGLNTGELFF. CDR3 coding DNA: TGCGCCAGCAGTGAGTCAGGACTAGCGGGATTGAACACCGGGGAGCTGTTTTTT.

The chain links TRBV6-6 to TRBJ1-2; TRBD1 aligns across 7 bases. Germline CDR1 MNHNY, CDR2 SVGAGI (reference sequence). V was pared by 10 bases and J by 4 bases, with 3 bases of the junction left unmatched. The CDR3 has 11 amino acids. DNA of the CDR3: TGTGCCATTCAGGGGGGCTATGGCTACACCTTC. Translation: CAIQGGYGYTF.

This sequence joins TRBV9 and TRBJ2-1, with 12 nucleotides matching TRBD2. V lost 0 bases to trimming and J lost 12 bases; unmatched junction nucleotides: 4. The CDR3 has 14 residues. Germline CDR1 is SGDLS and CDR2 is YYNGEE. The CDR3, as DNA: TGTGCCAGCAGCGTAGAGGGACTAGCGGGCCGGCAGTTCTTC. This translates into CASSVEGLAGRQFF. The variable domain in full, with the rest retrieved from reference TRBV9 and TRBJ2-1, is DSGVTQTPKHLITATGQRVTLRCSPRSGDLSVYWYQQSLDQGLQFLIQYYNGEERAKGNILERFSAQQFPDLHSELNLSSLELGDSALYFCASSVEGLAGRQFFGPGTRLTVL.

The chain carries TRBV7-2 and TRBJ2-1, with 10 bases identical to TRBD1. Losses at the gene ends were 7 bases for V and 10 bases for J; bases not matched to a gene: 16. Germline values: CDR1 SGHTA, CDR2 FQGNSA. CDR3 length: 16 residues. DNA for the CDR3: TGTGCCAGCACCCCAAAGACAGGGGGCCCCCTTGGAGAGCAGTTCTTC. Its translation: CASTPKTGGPLGEQFF.

The chain carries TRBV5-1 and TRBJ2-4; 14 bases are shared with TRBD2. CDR1 is SGHRS and CDR2 is YFSETQ in the germline V gene. CDR3 length equals 17 residues. J was trimmed by 8 bases and V by 4 bases; bases with no gene match: 11. The CDR3 loop reads CASSPRGLAGAGDIQYF. CDR3 nucleotides: TGCGCCAGCAGCCCTCGGGGACTAGCGGGAGCGGGCGACATTCAGTACTTC.

This chain links TRBV25-1 with TRBJ1-2, with 9 bases aligning to TRBD1. V was pared by 6 bases and J by 4 bases, with 6 bases of the junction left unmatched. CDR1 MGHDK and CDR2 SYGVNS come from the germline V gene. The CDR3 sequence is 14 residues long. CDR3 sequence (DNA): TGTGCCAGCAGAGCGACAGGGGGTGTCTATGGCTACACCTTC. It is translated as CASRATGGVYGYTF.

The chain couples TRBV5-1 to TRBJ2-2; the D call may be TRBD1 or TRBD2 (5 bases each). V gave up 1 base and J gave up 1 base, with 11 bases separating them. CDR3 length equals 16 residues. Germline V CDR1 and CDR2: SGHRS, YFSETQ. The CDR3 protein is CASSLSGTQNTGELFF. The CDR3 nucleotides are TGCGCCAGCAGCTTGTCGGGGACCCAGAACACCGGGGAGCTGTTTTTT.

The rearrangement uses TRBV27 and TRBJ1-2; the D is unclear. V lost 7 bases to trimming and J lost 7 bases, with 13 bases between them. Germline V gene sequence: CDR1 MNHEY, CDR2 SMNVEV (reference sequence). The CDR3 sequence is 12 residues long. The CDR3, as DNA: TGTGCCAGCAAATCCCTTACGCGTGGCTACACCTTC. Protein product: CASKSLTRGYTF.

The V gene is TRBV6-4, the J gene TRBJ2-3; no clear D. This CDR3 is built from 13 residues. The V gene lost 2 bases and the J gene lost 6 bases, with 9 bases spanning the gap. The germline V gene has CDR1 MRHNA and CDR2 SNTAGT. CDR3 coding DNA: TGTGCCAGCAGTGACACCATCATGGATACGCAGTATTTT. It translates to CASSDTIMDTQYF.

Here the CDR3 DNA reads TGCAGCTCCGACAGGGGGCCCCCCAATGAGCAGTTCTTC. Translation: CSSDRGPPNEQFF. The chain combines TRBV29-1 with TRBJ2-1, with 10 bases fitting TRBD1. The V and J ends lost 8 bases and 6 bases, in that order; junction bases with no gene match: 7. The CDR3 spans 13 residues. Germline CDR1 and CDR2: SQVTM and ANQGSEA.

The V and J genes are TRBV27 and TRBJ1-4; D is uncertain. CDR1 and CDR2 (germline): MNHEY, SMNVEV (reference sequence). With 2 bases removed from V and 8 bases from J, the gap between germline ends came to 6 bases. The CDR3 is 12 amino acids. The CDR3 reads CASSLPGEKLFF. Written as DNA, the CDR3 is TGTGCCAGCAGTTTACCCGGGGAAAAACTGTTTTTT.

The chain joins TRBV7-3 to TRBJ2-1; D gene unclear. CDR1 is SGHTA and CDR2 is FQGTGA in the germline V gene. This CDR3 comprises 13 residues. Trimming took off 4 bases at V and 14 bases at J, with 18 bases between the two ends. The CDR3 is CASSSLPGGFEFF. For the CDR3, the DNA is TGTGCCAGCAGCTCCCTCCCGGGTGGGTTCGAGTTCTTC.

CDR3 in amino acids: CASSAQPTVPGELFF. CDR3 DNA: TGTGCCAGCAGTGCGCAACCAACAGTCCCCGGGGAGCTGTTTTTT. The rearrangement links TRBV27 to TRBJ2-2; no clear D. V lost 5 bases and J 6 bases, leaving 16 bases between the germline ends. This CDR3 region has 15 residues. Germline CDR1 is MNHEY and CDR2 is SMNVEV (reference sequence).

A note on this clone: Relative to the germline gene, one junction end is altered; a read error may explain this. The chain combines TRBV23-1 with TRBJ1-5; no definite D call. TRBV23-1 is an ORF, with its function uncertain. There are 14 residues in the CDR3. Here the CDR3 reads CASSQGGYNQPQRF. The CDR3 DNA reads as TGCGCCAGCAGTCAGGGAGGGTACAATCAGCCCCAGCGTTTT.

The chain is built from TRBV29-1 and TRBJ2-4, with TRBD1 matching over 7 bases. V shed 2 bases, J shed 4 bases, and the junction held 2 bases outside the gene matches. The CDR3 covers 13 residues. Germline CDR1 and CDR2: SQVTM and ANQGSEA. CDR3 sequence (DNA): TGCAGCGTTGAAAAGACAGGGAAAAACATTCAGTACTTC. Amino acids: CSVEKTGKNIQYF. Looking up the rest from reference TRBV29-1 and TRBJ2-4 gives the full variable domain: SAVISQKPSRDICQRGTSLTIQCQVDSQVTMMFWYRQQPGQSLTLIATANQGSEATYESGFVIDKFPISRPNLTFSTLTVSNMSPEDSSIYLCSVEKTGKNIQYFGAGTRLSVL.

This rearrangement joins TRBV5-1 to TRBJ2-1, with 9 bases lining up with TRBD2. V dropped 5 bases and J dropped 7; count of bases not matched to a gene: 10. In germline, CDR1 is SGHRS, CDR2 YFSETQ. This CDR3 contains 15 residues. The CDR3 bases are TGCGCCAGCAGTCGGCTTAGCGGGAGTATAAATGAGCAGTTCTTC. It encodes CASSRLSGSINEQFF.

CDR3 in DNA: TGTGCCAGCAGCGTTGCACAGAACGGAAACACCATATATTTT. Amino acid sequence: CASSVAQNGNTIYF. This chain links TRBV9 with TRBJ1-3, with D unresolved. The V end lost 2 bases, the J end lost 4 bases, and 10 bases lay between the germline ends. The CDR3 is 14 amino acids. Germline V lookup: CDR1 SGDLS, CDR2 YYNGEE.

The gene calls are TRBV2 and TRBJ2-7; 12 positions agree with TRBD2. With 0 bases clipped from V and 7 bases from J, the junction kept 4 bases outside the gene matches. The germline CDR1 and CDR2 sequences are SNHLY and FYNNEI. The CDR3 is 15 amino acids. This CDR3 reads CASSEATSGRQEQYF. CDR3 DNA: TGTGCCAGCAGTGAAGCGACTAGCGGGAGACAGGAGCAGTACTTC.

The chain couples TRBV7-2 to TRBJ1-2; a weak D match, TRBD1 (6 bases). V was trimmed by 5 bases and J by 2 bases, leaving 21 bases between them. This CDR3 spans 17 amino acids. The germline V gene encodes CDR1 SGHTA and CDR2 FQGNSA. CDR3 in DNA: TGTGCCAGCAGCCAACCTCCCCTACTCAGGGGCAACTATGGCTACACCTTC. Its translation is CASSQPPLLRGNYGYTF.

With regard to this clone: Distinct nucleotide sequences in the sample also encode this CDR3. The J gene is TRBJ1-5, the V gene TRBV6-5; D is ambiguous. CDR1 and CDR2 (germline): MNHEY, SVGAGI. V lost 0 bases and J 7 bases, leaving 7 bases between the germline ends. This CDR3 comprises 13 residues. The chain's CDR3 is CASSYSRGQPQHF. In DNA form, the CDR3 reads TGTGCCAGCAGTTACTCTCGGGGACAGCCCCAGCATTTT.

The genes are TRBV7-9 and TRBJ2-3; 11 nucleotides line up with TRBD2. V shed 5 bases and J 1 base; nucleotides not matched to a gene: 5. The germline gives CDR1 SEHNR, CDR2 FQNEAQ (reference sequence). The CDR3 is made up of 16 amino acids. CDR3 in amino acids: CASSELAGVRTDTQYF. CDR3 DNA sequence: TGTGCCAGCAGCGAACTAGCGGGAGTACGCACAGATACGCAGTATTTT. Filled out from reference TRBV7-9 and TRBJ2-3, the complete variable domain reads DTGVSQNPRHKITKRGQNVTFRCDPISEHNRLYWYRQTLGQGPEFLTYFQNEAQLEKSRLLSDRFSAERPKGSFSTLEIQRTEQGDSAMYLCASSELAGVRTDTQYFGPGTRLTVL.

Comment on this clone: Other DNA sequences within the sample encode an identical CDR3. This CDR3 reads CASSLPGQGSYEQYF. The CDR3 DNA is TGTGCCAGCAGCTTGCCGGGACAGGGTTCCTACGAGCAGTACTTC. V and J are TRBV5-4 and TRBJ2-7, with TRBD1 matching 9 bases. J gave up 1 base and V 1 base, and 3 bases lay outside the gene matches. Germline-derived CDR1 and CDR2 are SGHNT and YYREEE (reference sequence). CDR3 size: 15 residues.

There are a few counts of this clone. At the DNA level, this CDR3 is encoded by other sequences in the same sample as well. V usage is TRBV5-1 and J usage is TRBJ1-1; unclear D gene. The CDR3 consists of 14 residues. V lost 1 base and J lost 0, with 7 bases in between. CDR1 SGHRS and CDR2 YFSETQ come from the germline V gene. CDR3 in DNA: TGCGCCAGCAGCTTGATGGGTATGAACACTGAAGCTTTCTTT. Translating it yields CASSLMGMNTEAFF.

The genes are TRBV4-3 and TRBJ1-4; 8 bases fit TRBD1. The germline V gene encodes CDR1 LGHNA and CDR2 YSLEER. CDR3 length: 14 amino acids. With 3 bases clipped from V and 7 bases from J, the junction kept 4 bases outside the gene matches. The CDR3 DNA is TGCGCCAGCAGCCAGACGGGACAGGCTGAAAAACTGTTTTTT. Translated, it gives CASSQTGQAEKLFF.

This clone was picked up one time. The V gene is TRBV6-5, the J gene TRBJ2-1, with D unresolved. The CDR3 runs to 14 residues. The V end was cut by 4 bases, the J end by 5 bases, with 12 bases between. The germline V gene encodes CDR1 MNHEY and CDR2 SVGAGI. In nucleotides, the CDR3 is TGTGCCAGCAGTTTCGGAAATCCTAACAATGAGCAGTTCTTC. Translation gives CASSFGNPNNEQFF.

The rearrangement uses TRBV9 and TRBJ2-2, with D unresolved. The CDR3 extends over 12 amino acids. V lost 7 bases, J lost 1 base, and 5 bases lay in between. Germline CDR1 and CDR2: SGDLS and YYNGEE. The CDR3, as DNA: TGTGCCAGCGGGCAGAACACCGGGGAGCTGTTTTTT. It encodes CASGQNTGELFF. Full variable domain (missing parts from reference TRBV9 and TRBJ2-2): DSGVTQTPKHLITATGQRVTLRCSPRSGDLSVYWYQQSLDQGLQFLIQYYNGEERAKGNILERFSAQQFPDLHSELNLSSLELGDSALYFCASGQNTGELFFGEGSRLTVL.